The 22 T cell receptor beta chains given below trace back to one sample, sequenced in a study of cytomegalovirus exposure and HLA in healthy donors. The PCR was carried out with 60 Vbeta primers and 13 Jbeta primers. The method was immunoSEQ multiplex PCR; TCRdb's version includes in-frame clones alone and lacks a portion of them. Among some 170,000 clones listed, roughly 87% were seen once. Sample: PBMCs. These receptor sequences come from a girl under 18 in good health and CMV-seropositive.

V gene TRBV4-1 combines with J gene TRBJ2-6, with a possible D match to TRBD1 (5 bases). Germline values: CDR1 MGHRA, CDR2 YSYEKL. This CDR3 spans 17 amino acids. The V gene lost 3 bases and the J gene lost 0 bases, with 12 bases spanning the gap. CDR3 nucleotides: TGCGCCAGCAGCCATTCGGACACGCTCTCTGGGGCCAACGTCCTGACTTTC. Its protein product is CASSHSDTLSGANVLTF.

The J gene is TRBJ1-1, the V gene TRBV19, with D tentatively TRBD1 (5 bases). Germline V CDR1 and CDR2: LNHDA, SQIVND (reference sequence). V shed 3 bases and J shed 5 bases, with 16 bases lying between them. The CDR3 has 15 residues. CDR3 bases: TGTGCCAGTAGTATTTTCCAGGGTCCGAGAACTGAAGCTTTCTTT. The encoded protein is CASSIFQGPRTEAFF.

This chain uses TRBV2 with TRBJ2-1, with 13 nucleotides matching TRBD2. V gave up 6 bases and J gave up 7 bases; unmatched junction bases: 6. The length of the CDR3 is 15 residues. Germline V gene data show CDR1 as SNHLY and CDR2 as FYNNEI. The CDR3 region has the DNA TGTGCCAGCAGACTAGCGGGAGGGCCGTTGAATGAGCAGTTCTTC. Translating it yields CASRLAGGPLNEQFF.

J is TRBJ1-1 and V is TRBV29-1; TRBD1 is a possible D gene (6 bases). From germline, CDR1 is SQVTM and CDR2 ANQGSEA. The V end was cut by 5 bases, the J end by 0 bases, with 13 bases between. The CDR3 consists of 14 residues. This chain's CDR3 is CSVHRTVMNTEAFF. For the CDR3, the DNA is TGCAGCGTTCACCGGACAGTGATGAACACTGAAGCTTTCTTT.

The V and J genes are TRBV6-1 and TRBJ2-1; unclear D gene. CDR3 length: 16 residues. Trimming shortened V by 0 bases and J by 2 bases, and 11 bases separated the two germline ends. The germline gives CDR1 MNHNS, CDR2 SASEGT. The CDR3 nucleotides are TGTGCCAGCAGTGAAGCGCGGTACAACCCCTACAATGAGCAGTTCTTC. The encoded protein is CASSEARYNPYNEQFF.

This chain links TRBV28 with TRBJ2-7; 10 bases are a match to TRBD2. The germline CDR1 and CDR2 sequences are MDHEN and SYDVKM. The V gene end was trimmed by 1 base and the J gene end by 2 bases; junction bases not matched to a gene: 11. This CDR3 has 18 amino acids. The CDR3 sequence: CASSLSTSGDSRTYEQYF. The DNA of the CDR3 is TGTGCCAGCAGTTTATCTACTAGCGGGGACTCCCGCACCTACGAGCAGTACTTC.

This clone showed up just once. The chain has TRBV27 and TRBJ2-4, with 14 nucleotides matching TRBD2. This CDR3 has 18 residues. V was clipped by 6 bases and J by 0 bases; unmatched bases: 7. Germline CDR1 MNHEY, CDR2 SMNVEV (reference sequence). CDR3 DNA sequence: TGTGCCAGCAGACCCGGGACTAGCGGGGGTCGAGCCAAAAACATTCAGTACTTC. Protein: CASRPGTSGGRAKNIQYF.

This clone showed up just a few times. The chain is built from TRBV4-3 and TRBJ1-4; 7 bases align to TRBD1. This CDR3 has 15 amino acids. Germline V CDR1 and CDR2: LGHNA, YSLEER. The junction had 3 bases not matched to a gene; V was cut back by 0 bases and J by 5 bases. The CDR3 nucleotides are TGCGCCAGCAGCCAAGAGACAGGGCGAAATGAAAAACTGTTTTTT. Amino acids: CASSQETGRNEKLFF.

The rearrangement links TRBV13 to TRBJ2-7, with D maybe TRBD2 (5 bases). V lost 6 bases, J lost 8 bases, and 23 bases lay in between. The length of the CDR3 is 15 residues. Germline assignment: CDR1 PRHDT and CDR2 FYEKMQ (reference sequence). CDR3 nucleotides: TGTGCCAGCAGGGGATCTGCGAGACTACTTAGCCAGCAGTACTTC. The encoded protein is CASRGSARLLSQQYF. The variable domain in full, with the rest retrieved from reference TRBV13 and TRBJ2-7, is AAGVIQSPRHLIKEKRETATLKCYPIPRHDTVYWYQQGPGQDPQFLISFYEKMQSDKGSIPDRFSAQQFSDYHSELNMSSLELGDSALYFCASRGSARLLSQQYFGPGTRLTVT.

The genes are TRBV6-5 and TRBJ2-7; D not resolved. The germline V and J ends were trimmed by 10 bases and 3 bases, with 10 bases remaining between them. Germline V lookup: CDR1 MNHEY, CDR2 SVGAGI. The CDR3 contains 11 residues. CDR3 in DNA: TGTGCCACCGCCCGGTACTACGAGCAGTACTTC. It yields the protein CATARYYEQYF.

About this clone itself: Sequence at one end of the junction differs from germline and may be a read error. The chain is built from TRBV6-4 and TRBJ2-3; the match to TRBD2 covers 12 bases. CDR3 size: 18 residues. Per germline, CDR1 MRHNA and CDR2 SNTAGT. CDR3 in DNA: TGTGCCGGCAGTGCCTCGCCGGGACTAGCGGGTAGCACAGATACGCAGTATTTT. This encodes CAGSASPGLAGSTDTQYF.

This chain uses TRBV5-1 with TRBJ2-1, with TRBD1 as a possible D gene (5 bases). The germline V gene has CDR1 SGHRS and CDR2 YFSETQ. The CDR3 is 14 amino acids. Trimming shortened V by 3 bases and J by 1 base, and 8 bases separated the two germline ends. CDR3 coding DNA: TGCGCCAGCAGCTCCCAGGGTTCCTACAATGAGCAGTTCTTC. The encoded protein is CASSSQGSYNEQFF.

The V call is TRBV5-4, the J call TRBJ2-1; 10 positions match TRBD2. The CDR3 is 14 amino acids. V was clipped by 0 bases and J by 9 bases; unmatched bases: 3. Germline assignment: CDR1 SGHNT and CDR2 YYREEE (reference sequence). This CDR3 reads CASSLAPSGGEQFF. The DNA for the CDR3 is TGTGCCAGCAGCTTGGCTCCTAGCGGGGGTGAGCAGTTCTTC.

The genes are TRBV13 and TRBJ2-7, with 7 bases that match TRBD1. CDR1 PRHDT and CDR2 FYEKMQ come from the germline V gene (reference sequence). The CDR3 has 15 residues. J lost 2 bases, V lost 4 bases, and 8 bases had no gene match. The chain's CDR3 is CASSSPGGMTYEQYF. The DNA for the CDR3 is TGTGCCAGCAGCTCTCCAGGGGGAATGACCTACGAGCAGTACTTC.

V usage is TRBV9 and J usage is TRBJ1-5, with D uncertain. The CDR3 covers 13 residues. Trimming took off 0 bases at V and 5 bases at J, with 6 bases between the two ends. Germline V gene lookup returns CDR1 SGDLS and CDR2 YYNGEE. CDR3: CASSVAPDQPQHF. In DNA, the CDR3 is TGTGCCAGCAGCGTAGCCCCGGATCAGCCCCAGCATTTT.

This clone was seen more than once but under ten times. The chain has TRBV2 and TRBJ1-1; TRBD1 might be the D (5 bases). Germline CDR1 is SNHLY and CDR2 is FYNNEI. Trimming removed 4 bases at V and 0 bases at J, with 12 bases between. The CDR3 length is 15 residues. The CDR3 protein is CASSGRRAMNTEAFF. The CDR3, as DNA: TGTGCCAGCAGTGGCCGCAGGGCCATGAACACTGAAGCTTTCTTT.

The chain links TRBV9 to TRBJ2-7, with 11 bases that match TRBD1. This CDR3 spans 15 amino acids. CDR1 is SGDLS and CDR2 is YYNGEE in the germline V gene. Trimming removed 4 bases from V and 7 bases from J; junction bases left unmatched: 10. The CDR3, as DNA: TGTGCCAGCAGCATTCCCGGGACAGGGGGGTGGGAGCAGTACTTC. This encodes CASSIPGTGGWEQYF.

V usage is TRBV6-1 and J usage is TRBJ1-5; TRBD1 matches 8 bases. CDR3 length equals 16 residues. CDR1 and CDR2 (germline): MNHNS, SASEGT. V trimming: 3 bases; J trimming: 2 bases; junction bases outside the gene matches: 6. The CDR3 bases are TGTGCCAGCAGTGAGGGCAGGGGGCATGGCAATCAGCCCCAGCATTTT. It specifies CASSEGRGHGNQPQHF.

This chain uses TRBV10-3 with TRBJ2-2; TRBD1 is a possible D gene (6 bases). The CDR3 length is 14 residues. V was cut by 6 bases and J by 0 bases, with 8 bases left in between. The germline V gene has CDR1 ENHRY and CDR2 SYGVKD. In nucleotides, the CDR3 is TGTGCCATCAGGGACAGATCGAACACCGGGGAGCTGTTTTTT. Residues: CAIRDRSNTGELFF.

The DNA for the CDR3 is TGTGCCAGCAAGCCACGGGGGGGAGGAGATACGCAGTATTTT. Encoded protein: CASKPRGGGDTQYF. The chain combines TRBV7-8 with TRBJ2-3; TRBD2 agrees at 8 bases. Per germline, CDR1 SGHVS and CDR2 FQNEAQ. After removal of 7 bases from V and 5 bases from J, the junction contained 8 bases not matched to a gene. This CDR3 is 14 amino acids long.

The chain carries TRBV6-4 and TRBJ1-1; no clear D. The CDR3 has 13 amino acids. Trimming took off 4 bases at V and 0 bases at J, with 6 bases between the two ends. Looked up from germline, CDR1 is MRHNA and CDR2 is SNTAGT. CDR3 protein: CASSASMNTEAFF. The CDR3 DNA follows: TGTGCCAGCAGTGCCTCCATGAACACTGAAGCTTTCTTT.

The CDR3 region has the DNA TGCGCCAGCAGCTGGGGGGGACTAGCGGGAGGGCCGAGGACCTACGAGCAGTACTTC. Translated, it gives CASSWGGLAGGPRTYEQYF. The chain recombines TRBV5-1 with TRBJ2-7, with 16 bases matching TRBD2. With V trimmed by 3 bases and J by 2 bases, 11 bases remained unmatched. This CDR3 is 19 amino acids long. Germline assignment: CDR1 SGHRS and CDR2 YFSETQ.